This TCR beta chain was profiled in a study of blood T cell repertoires in COVID-19. Study in general: Samples representing acute and convalescent COVID-19 were sourced from the United States, Italy and Spain. Sources were T cells, B-cell-depleted T cells, or PBMCs; the material itself was cDNA or gDNA.

Authors' processing steps: Amplified reference gene primers provided the basis for estimating nucleated cell counts. TCRdb's table, derived via immunoSEQ multiplex PCR, lists solely in-frame clones and lacks some. The V and J calls and clone size are taken from that table; D and trimming were inferred from the DNA. Of 300,000 or so clones listed, about 82% were seen once; the top ten hold approximately 4.1%. J gave up 6 bases and V 5 bases, and 8 bases lay outside the gene matches. The CDR3 loop spans 15 amino acids. The V gene's germline CDR1 is SGHVS and CDR2 FQNEAQ. The sample consisted of peripheral blood. This chain uses TRBV7-8 with TRBJ1-5; TRBD1 agrees at 9 bases. This TCR came from a woman aged 45-65 years with active or convalescent COVID-19. CDR3 in DNA: TGTGCCAGCAGCCTACAGGGGGCGCAATTTCAGCCCCAGCATTTT. Its translation: CASSLQGAQFQPQHF.